Sequencing of this T cell receptor beta chain was carried out in a study of shared clonotypes between healthy human individuals. Concerning this clone itself: The antigen is unknown.

TCRdb's copy holds only in-frame clones and misses some; the assay was immunoSEQ multiplex PCR. Among 550,000 to 600,000 clones listed, around 77% were seen once. Findings and limits, study-wide: What limited the represented genetic and exposure-history diversity was the small number of donors.

The V gene's germline CDR1 is LGHNA and CDR2 YNFKEQ. Trimming took 0 bases from V and 3 from J, leaving 15 bases between them. The CDR3 totals 17 residues. This receptor was identified in a woman in her thirties or forties in good health. Some clones in this sample may be carry-over from other donors' samples. Sequenced sample: PBMCs. J is TRBJ2-1 and V is TRBV4-2; a possible D gene is TRBD2 (7 bases). The CDR3 reads CASSQDQGTIHYNEQFF. CDR3 DNA sequence: TGTGCCAGCAGCCAAGATCAGGGGACTATTCACTACAATGAGCAGTTCTTC.